A single sample is the source of the 16 T cell receptor beta chains below, sequenced in a study of spatial heterogeneity in lung cancer (dated by TCRdb to about 2019). Library preparation employed 5' RACE. Sequenced on a NextSeq 500. TCRdb passed the public sequencing reads through fastp at Q25 and MiXCR, retaining productive beta sequences. Merged by CDR3 protein, the rows form single entries marked with the most common genes and DNA. Within this sample are about 42,000 distinct CDR3 sequences, with approximately 6.9% of them counted one time only. The ten biggest clones cover 40% to 45% of the sample. The sample's time point label is to be understood as: sample taken at primary tumor resection. For TCR sequencing, whole RNA was extracted from tumor and nontumor lung tissue, or from cryopreserved PBMC samples, and no cell sorting was done. The sequences come from PBMCs, collected at surgery. The receptors shown here come from a female donor with early-stage non-small cell lung cancer.

This clonotype has ten or more counts. The chain is built from TRBV5-1 and TRBJ2-5; D may be TRBD2 (5 bases). V dropped 1 base and J dropped 7 bases, with 23 bases sitting between them. Germline values: CDR1 SGHRS, CDR2 YFSETQ. The CDR3 covers 17 residues. DNA of the CDR3: TGCGCCAGCAGCTTGCCCGGGAACGGCTTCTCCTCAGGGACCCAGTACTTC. It is translated as CASSLPGNGFSSGTQYF.

In its sample, this clonotype was seen many times. The chain carries TRBV4-1 and TRBJ2-7; D possibly uses TRBD1 or TRBD2 (5 bases each). V dropped 3 bases and J dropped 7 bases, with 19 bases sitting between them. Germline V gives CDR1 MGHRA, CDR2 YSYEKL. The CDR3 is made up of 15 amino acids. In nucleotides, the CDR3 is TGCGCCAGCAGCCACCCGGCTGTGAGGGGTCGAGAGCAGTACTTC. It is translated as CASSHPAVRGREQYF.

This clonotype was observed a handful of times. The gene calls are TRBV6-6 and TRBJ2-5; D not certain. The CDR3 contains 15 residues. Trimming removed 2 bases from V and 2 bases from J, with 12 bases in between. Germline V lookup: CDR1 MNHNY, CDR2 SVGAGI (reference sequence). This chain's CDR3 is CASSYGPHRQETQYF. CDR3 sequence (DNA): TGTGCCAGCAGTTACGGCCCCCACAGACAAGAGACCCAGTACTTC.

This clonotype was recorded at least ten times. The chain links TRBV29-1 to TRBJ1-1; D is undetermined. The length of the CDR3 is 11 residues. Germline CDR1 reads SQVTM; CDR2 reads ANQGSEA. V was cut by 4 bases and J by 0 bases, with 3 bases left in between. Here the CDR3 reads CSVGVNTEAFF. The CDR3 region has the DNA TGCAGCGTTGGAGTGAACACTGAAGCTTTCTTT.

This clonotype was picked up many times. The chain is built from TRBV9 and TRBJ1-2; TRBD1 agrees at 7 bases. Trimming removed 5 bases from V and 7 bases from J; junction bases left unmatched: 8. In germline, CDR1 is SGDLS, CDR2 YYNGEE. CDR3 length: 13 amino acids. DNA of the CDR3: TGTGCCAGCAGAGAGACAGGGCAAGGTGGCTACACCTTC. Protein: CASRETGQGGYTF.

J is TRBJ1-1 and V is TRBV7-9, with D possibly matching TRBD1 (5 bases). The V gene lost 5 bases and the J gene lost 10 bases, with 17 bases spanning the gap. The germline CDR1 and CDR2 sequences are SEHNR and FQNEAQ (reference sequence). The CDR3 is made up of 13 amino acids. The CDR3 is CASSPSLLGGAFF. The DNA for the CDR3 is TGTGCCAGCAGCCCCTCCCTTCTCGGGGGAGCTTTCTTT. The whole variable domain, remainder taken from reference TRBV7-9 and TRBJ1-1, is DTGVSQNPRHKITKRGQNVTFRCDPISEHNRLYWYRQTLGQGPEFLTYFQNEAQLEKSRLLSDRFSAERPKGSFSTLEIQRTEQGDSAMYLCASSPSLLGGAFFGQGTRLTVV.

In its sample, this clonotype was seen once. Just one base apart from a much larger clone, this may be a read error. The V call is TRBV7-2, the J call TRBJ2-5, with 9 bases identical to TRBD1. The CDR3 length is 16 residues. Trimming removed 1 base from V and 4 bases from J; junction bases left unmatched: 7. The germline V gene encodes CDR1 SGHTA and CDR2 FQGNSA. The CDR3 nucleotides are TGTGCCAGCAGCTTAGGGGGGACAGGGACGATAGAGACCCAGTACTTC. Amino acid sequence: CASSLGGTGTIETQYF.

The CDR3 nucleotides are TGTGCCAGCTCACCTTTGACAGGGGACGAGACCCAGTACTTC. Translation gives CASSPLTGDETQYF. The V call is TRBV18, the J call TRBJ2-5, with 8 bases matching TRBD1. The germline CDR1 and CDR2 sequences are KGHSH and LQKENI. After removal of 3 bases from V and 5 bases from J, the junction contained 5 bases not matched to a gene. The CDR3 sequence is 14 residues long.

This clonotype was picked up many times. The chain has TRBV7-2 and TRBJ1-2; tentative D call: TRBD1 (5 bases). V lost 5 bases and J 1 base, leaving 20 bases between the germline ends. In germline, CDR1 is SGHTA, CDR2 FQGNSA. The CDR3 has 17 residues. The CDR3 loop is CASSPPLGGGINYGYTF. Here the CDR3 DNA reads TGTGCCAGCAGCCCCCCATTGGGGGGGGGAATTAACTATGGCTACACCTTC.

This clonotype turned up a few times. This rearrangement joins TRBV5-1 to TRBJ2-7; 13 bases align to TRBD2. J lost 7 bases, V lost 5 bases, and 9 bases had no gene match. The germline V gene has CDR1 SGHRS and CDR2 YFSETQ. This CDR3 is 15 amino acids long. The CDR3 bases are TGCGCCAGCAGTACGCCGGGACTAGCGGGGAAGGAGCAGTACTTC. Its protein product is CASSTPGLAGKEQYF.

This clonotype is judged medium-sized. This sequence joins TRBV24-1 and TRBJ2-7; unclear D gene. V shed 5 bases and J shed 2 bases, with 9 bases lying between them. CDR1 is KGHDR, CDR2 SFDVKD, per germline. The CDR3 has 13 amino acids. CDR3: CATSGGPAYEQYF. DNA of the CDR3: TGTGCCACCAGTGGCGGCCCCGCCTACGAGCAGTACTTC.

The chain carries TRBV29-1 and TRBJ2-5; TRBD1 might be the D (6 bases). V was clipped by 3 bases and J by 7 bases, with 12 bases between them. The CDR3 has 12 amino acids. Germline CDR1 SQVTM, CDR2 ANQGSEA. As DNA, the CDR3 is TGCAGCGTTGACAGGGGTCAGCTGACCCAGTACTTC. This encodes CSVDRGQLTQYF.

This clonotype has ten or more counts. V is TRBV20-1 and J is TRBJ1-5; D gene unclear. Per germline, CDR1 DFQATT and CDR2 SNEGSKA (reference sequence). Trimming cost V 1 base and J 9 bases, with 16 bases left between them. The CDR3 has 14 amino acids. The CDR3 coding sequence is TGCAGTGCTAGAGTGGGCCAGATAGAAACGCCCCAGCATTTT. This translates into CSARVGQIETPQHF.

This chain connects TRBV7-4 to TRBJ2-2; D is unresolved. The V and J ends lost 1 base and 3 bases respectively, with 12 bases between them. The CDR3 sequence is 16 residues long. Looked up from germline, CDR1 is SGHVT and CDR2 is SQSDAQ. This CDR3 reads CASSLGTAAYTGELFF. CDR3 DNA: TGTGCCAGCAGCTTAGGGACGGCGGCCTACACCGGGGAGCTGTTTTTT.

At least ten counts were recorded for this clonotype. The chain couples TRBV4-1 to TRBJ2-5, with TRBD1 as a possible D gene (6 bases). The CDR3 is 14 amino acids. Trimming cost V 4 bases and J 3 bases, with 12 bases left between them. Germline V lookup: CDR1 MGHRA, CDR2 YSYEKL. The CDR3 loop is CASSPQGTEETQYF. CDR3 DNA sequence: TGCGCCAGCAGCCCCCAGGGGACCGAAGAGACCCAGTACTTC.

This clonotype was seen only a few times. V usage is TRBV10-1 and J usage is TRBJ1-1, with a weak D call TRBD1 (5 bases). CDR3 size: 14 residues. Trimming left V 0 bases short and J 5 bases short, with 10 bases between. The V gene's germline CDR1 is WNHNN and CDR2 SYGVQD (reference sequence). The CDR3 region has the DNA TGCGCCAGCAGTGAGTCTGGGGCTTGGACTGAAGCTTTCTTT. Protein sequence: CASSESGAWTEAFF.